The 18 T cell receptor beta chains listed next were all sequenced from one sample in a study of patients and donors after allogeneic stem cell transplantation. TCRdb passed the RT-PCR reads through MiXCR, listing each CDR3 protein once. The sample lists approximately 170,000 distinct CDR3 sequences; 25% to 35% were seen once. What was sequenced was blood, either unsorted or a sorted T cell fraction (not recorded which). The origin of the receptors is a human donor who was either an allogeneic HSCT recipient or a stem cell or donor lymphocyte infusion donor (not recorded which). It is not recorded whose cells these are; they may come from a transplant donor.

This clonotype was found many times. The chain recombines TRBV5-6 with TRBJ1-5; D is unresolved. The CDR3 covers 13 residues. The germline CDR1 and CDR2 sequences are SGHDT and YYEEEE. V was shortened by 1 base and J by 4 bases, with 6 bases between the two germline ends. CDR3 in amino acids: CASSLWRNQPQHF. The CDR3 DNA reads as TGTGCCAGCAGCTTGTGGAGAAATCAGCCCCAGCATTTT.

This clonotype was observed a handful of times. The V call is TRBV9, the J call TRBJ2-7; perhaps D is TRBD1 or TRBD2 (6 bases each). Trimming stripped 0 bases from V and 6 bases from J, with 16 bases between. Germline V gene data show CDR1 as SGDLS and CDR2 as YYNGEE. The CDR3 loop spans 15 amino acids. CDR3 region: CASSVGGGPAFEQYF. The CDR3 DNA reads TGTGCCAGCAGCGTAGGTGGGGGGCCGGCGTTCGAGCAGTACTTC.

This clonotype appeared many times. The chain joins TRBV10-3 to TRBJ2-5, with D unresolved. Germline loops: CDR1 ENHRY, CDR2 SYGVKD. V lost 3 bases and J 1 base, leaving 6 bases between the germline ends. This CDR3 has 13 amino acids. The CDR3: CAISDVGQETQYF. CDR3 sequence (DNA): TGTGCCATCAGTGACGTTGGCCAAGAGACCCAGTACTTC.

This clonotype was seen a few times. V is TRBV10-3 and J is TRBJ1-1; 7 bases line up with TRBD1. The CDR3 totals 13 residues. Per germline, CDR1 ENHRY and CDR2 SYGVKD. V lost 8 bases, J lost 5 bases, and 8 bases stayed unmatched. The CDR3 nucleotides are TGTGCCATCGGAGCCACAGGGGATACTGAAGCTTTCTTT. Amino acids: CAIGATGDTEAFF.

This clonotype was observed once. This chain joins TRBV27 and TRBJ1-4; D not resolved. The CDR3 sequence is 13 residues long. Germline CDR1 is MNHEY and CDR2 is SMNVEV (reference sequence). Trimming took 3 bases from V and 6 from J, leaving 8 bases between them. The CDR3 DNA follows: TGTGCCAGCAGTTTGTGGGGAGATGAAAAACTGTTTTTT. Translated, it gives CASSLWGDEKLFF.

This clonotype was counted only a few times. This rearrangement joins TRBV12-3 or TRBV12-4 to TRBJ2-1, with 9 bases that match TRBD2. CDR3 length: 12 residues. Losses at the gene ends were 10 bases for V and 5 bases for J; bases not matched to a gene: 3. The CDR3 region has the DNA TGTGCCACCCGACTAGCGGACAATGAGCAGTTCTTC. It translates to CATRLADNEQFF.

This clonotype was observed at least ten times. The chain uses TRBV7-9 and TRBJ1-2, with D maybe TRBD1 (6 bases). This CDR3 has 14 amino acids. V was clipped by 1 base and J by 8 bases, with 14 bases between them. Per the germline V gene, CDR1 is SEHNR and CDR2 is FQNEAQ (reference sequence). CDR3 amino acids: CASSLDAGAAGYTF. The CDR3, as DNA: TGTGCCAGCAGCTTAGATGCGGGGGCCGCAGGCTACACCTTC.

This clonotype was found many times. The rearrangement links TRBV12-3 or TRBV12-4 to TRBJ1-4; D is unclear. V lost 3 bases and J 6 bases, leaving 8 bases between the germline ends. There are 13 residues in the CDR3. CDR3 in amino acids: CASSLRGHEKLFF. The CDR3 nucleotides are TGTGCCAGCAGTTTGAGAGGGCATGAAAAACTGTTTTTT.

The CDR3 region is CASSFLGLAGAHTDTQYF. CDR3 in DNA: TGTGCCAGCAGCTTCCTTGGACTAGCGGGAGCCCACACAGATACGCAGTATTTT. The V and J genes are TRBV7-2 and TRBJ2-3, with 13 bases matching TRBD2. J lost 2 bases, V lost 3 bases, and 8 bases had no gene match. The germline V gene encodes CDR1 SGHTA and CDR2 FQGNSA. The CDR3 is 18 amino acids.

This clonotype has more than one count but fewer than ten. The rearrangement links TRBV20-1 to TRBJ2-7, with TRBD2 matching 7 bases. This CDR3 contains 16 residues. V was clipped by 0 bases and J by 4 bases; unmatched bases: 12. Germline V CDR1 and CDR2: DFQATT, SNEGSKA (reference sequence). This CDR3 is CSARDSGAGLDYEQYF. The CDR3 nucleotides are TGCAGTGCTAGAGATTCGGGAGCGGGATTGGATTACGAGCAGTACTTC.

The chain has TRBV7-9 and TRBJ2-7; 9 bases match TRBD2. Trimming took 5 bases from V and 7 from J; bases not matched to a gene: 15. There are 16 residues in the CDR3. CDR1 is SEHNR and CDR2 is FQNEAQ in the germline V gene (reference sequence). The CDR3 region has the DNA TGTGCCAGCAGCCTCCCCCGAGTAGCGGGAGCTCAGGAGCAGTACTTC. It codes for CASSLPRVAGAQEQYF.

The chain is built from TRBV10-3 and TRBJ1-5; maybe TRBD1 (6 bases). The CDR3 consists of 18 residues. Trimming pared 0 bases from V and 2 bases from J, leaving 17 bases between. Looked up from germline, CDR1 is ENHRY and CDR2 is SYGVKD. The CDR3 bases are TGTGCCATCAGTGAGTCTCTGGTAAGGGGGGCTGGCAATCAGCCCCAGCATTTT. Translating it yields CAISESLVRGAGNQPQHF.

The V call is TRBV7-2, the J call TRBJ1-5; tentatively, D is TRBD1 (5 bases). The V gene's germline CDR1 is SGHTA and CDR2 FQGNSA. V gave up 1 base and J gave up 5 bases, with 9 bases separating them. CDR3 length: 14 amino acids. This CDR3 is CASSLVGGDQPQHF. In DNA form, the CDR3 reads TGTGCCAGCAGCTTAGTGGGAGGGGATCAGCCCCAGCATTTT.

This chain links TRBV7-2 with TRBJ2-1; no firm D call. Germline V gene data show CDR1 as SGHTA and CDR2 as FQGNSA. This CDR3 has 15 residues. V was shortened by 0 bases and J by 4 bases, with 10 bases between the two germline ends. The CDR3 sequence: CASSLALGRYNEQFF. For the CDR3, the DNA is TGTGCCAGCAGCTTAGCGCTCGGGCGTTACAATGAGCAGTTCTTC. The variable domain in full, with the rest retrieved from reference TRBV7-2 and TRBJ2-1, is GAGVSQSPSNKVTEKGKDVELRCDPISGHTALYWYRQSLGQGLEFLIYFQGNSAPDKSGLPSDRFSAERTGGSVSTLTIQRTQQEDSAVYLCASSLALGRYNEQFFGPGTRLTVL.

This chain connects TRBV12-3 or TRBV12-4 to TRBJ1-2; maybe TRBD1 (5 bases). This CDR3 has 13 residues. The V end was cut by 5 bases, the J end by 2 bases, with 9 bases between. In DNA form, the CDR3 reads TGTGCCAGCAGTACCCGGGACAACTATGGCTACACCTTC. Amino acid sequence: CASSTRDNYGYTF.

This clonotype came up many times. The rearrangement links TRBV29-1 to TRBJ1-1; 9 nucleotides agree with TRBD1. The length of the CDR3 is 12 residues. Germline assignment: CDR1 SQVTM and CDR2 ANQGSEA. After removal of 6 bases from V and 8 bases from J, the junction contained 7 bases not matched to a gene. The CDR3 DNA reads as TGCAGCGTCCCGCTCGGACAGGGGGAAGCTTTCTTT. This gives the protein CSVPLGQGEAFF.

V gene TRBV20-1 combines with J gene TRBJ1-1; D perhaps matches TRBD1 (5 bases). This CDR3 has 12 amino acids. The V gene's germline CDR1 is DFQATT and CDR2 SNEGSKA (reference sequence). Trimming removed 5 bases from V and 4 bases from J, with 11 bases in between. The CDR3 DNA reads as TGCAGTGCTCCAGCGAGGGGCACTGAAGCTTTCTTT. It codes for CSAPARGTEAFF.

The table lists this clonotype with a few counts. This chain links TRBV11-2 with TRBJ2-1, with 14 bases identical to TRBD2. Germline V lookup: CDR1 SGHAT, CDR2 FQNNGV. The CDR3 loop spans 19 amino acids. Trimming removed 0 bases from V and 6 bases from J; junction bases left unmatched: 10. This CDR3 reads CASSLEGLAGAFPFNEQFF. The CDR3 DNA is TGTGCCAGCAGCTTAGAGGGACTAGCGGGAGCCTTTCCCTTCAATGAGCAGTTCTTC.